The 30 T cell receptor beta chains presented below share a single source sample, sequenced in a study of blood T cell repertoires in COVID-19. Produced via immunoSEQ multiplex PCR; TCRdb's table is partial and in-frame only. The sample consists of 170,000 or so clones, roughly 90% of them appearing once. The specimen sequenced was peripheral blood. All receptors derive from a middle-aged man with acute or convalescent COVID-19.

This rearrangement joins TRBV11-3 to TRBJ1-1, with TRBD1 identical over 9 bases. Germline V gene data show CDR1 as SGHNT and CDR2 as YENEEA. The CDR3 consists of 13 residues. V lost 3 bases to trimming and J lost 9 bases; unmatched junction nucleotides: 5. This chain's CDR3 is CASSFGQGRQAFF. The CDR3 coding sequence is TGTGCCAGCAGCTTCGGACAGGGGCGTCAAGCTTTCTTT.

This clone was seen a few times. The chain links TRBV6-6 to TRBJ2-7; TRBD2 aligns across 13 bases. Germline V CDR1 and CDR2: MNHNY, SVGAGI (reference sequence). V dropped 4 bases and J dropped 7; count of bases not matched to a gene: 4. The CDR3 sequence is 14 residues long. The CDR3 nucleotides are TGTGCCAGCAGTTCGAGGACTAGCGGGAGTGAGCAGTACTTC. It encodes CASSSRTSGSEQYF.

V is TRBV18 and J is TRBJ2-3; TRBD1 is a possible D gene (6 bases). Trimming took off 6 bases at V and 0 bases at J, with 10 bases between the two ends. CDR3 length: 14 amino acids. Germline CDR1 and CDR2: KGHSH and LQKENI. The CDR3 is CASSRQASTDTQYF. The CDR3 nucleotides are TGTGCCAGCTCTCGACAGGCTAGCACAGATACGCAGTATTTT.

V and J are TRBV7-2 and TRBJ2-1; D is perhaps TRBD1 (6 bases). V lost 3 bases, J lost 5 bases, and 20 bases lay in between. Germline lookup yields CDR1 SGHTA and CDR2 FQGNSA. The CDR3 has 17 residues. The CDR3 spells CASSLGDNPFGDNEQFF. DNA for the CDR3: TGTGCCAGCAGCTTGGGGGACAACCCTTTCGGGGACAATGAGCAGTTCTTC.

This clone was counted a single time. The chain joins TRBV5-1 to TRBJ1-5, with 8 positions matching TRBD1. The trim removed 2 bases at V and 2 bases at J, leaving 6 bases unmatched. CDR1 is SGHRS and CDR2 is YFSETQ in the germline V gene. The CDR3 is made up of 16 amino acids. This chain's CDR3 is CASSFFPTGGNQPQHF. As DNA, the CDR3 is TGCGCCAGCAGCTTTTTCCCGACAGGGGGCAATCAGCCCCAGCATTTT.

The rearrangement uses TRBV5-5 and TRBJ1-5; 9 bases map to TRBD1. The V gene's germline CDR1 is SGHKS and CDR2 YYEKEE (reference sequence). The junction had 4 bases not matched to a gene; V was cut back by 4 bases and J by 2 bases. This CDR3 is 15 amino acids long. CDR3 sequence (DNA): TGTGCCAGCAGCGACCGGGACAGGGGCAATCAGCCCCAGCATTTT. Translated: CASSDRDRGNQPQHF.

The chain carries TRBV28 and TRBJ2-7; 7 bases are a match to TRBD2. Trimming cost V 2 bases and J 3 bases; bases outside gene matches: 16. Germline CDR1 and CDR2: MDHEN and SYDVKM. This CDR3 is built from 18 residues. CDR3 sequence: CASSLMSYGGSGYYEQYF. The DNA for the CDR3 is TGTGCCAGCAGTTTAATGTCTTACGGCGGGAGTGGTTACTACGAGCAGTACTTC.

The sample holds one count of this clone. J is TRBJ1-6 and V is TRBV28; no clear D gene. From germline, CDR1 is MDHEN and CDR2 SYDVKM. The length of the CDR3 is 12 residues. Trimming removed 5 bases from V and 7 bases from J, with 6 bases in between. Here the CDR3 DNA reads TGTGCCAGCAGTCGTATGAATTCACCCCTCCACTTT. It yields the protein CASSRMNSPLHF.

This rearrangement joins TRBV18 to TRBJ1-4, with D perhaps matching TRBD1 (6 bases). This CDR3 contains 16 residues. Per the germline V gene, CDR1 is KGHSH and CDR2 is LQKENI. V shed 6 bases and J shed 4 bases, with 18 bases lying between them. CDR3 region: CASSLNTGSDNEKLFF. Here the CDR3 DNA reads TGTGCCAGCTCTCTTAATACAGGGTCCGATAATGAAAAACTGTTTTTT.

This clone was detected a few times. For the CDR3, the DNA is TGCGCCAGCAGCCCGACCTCAACTCCCGTTCCACAGGTCCACTTT. It is translated as CASSPTSTPVPQVHF. V and J are TRBV4-1 and TRBJ1-6; possibly TRBD1 for D (5 bases). The CDR3 has 15 amino acids. The germline V gene encodes CDR1 MGHRA and CDR2 YSYEKL. V was clipped by 4 bases and J by 17 bases, with 24 bases between them.

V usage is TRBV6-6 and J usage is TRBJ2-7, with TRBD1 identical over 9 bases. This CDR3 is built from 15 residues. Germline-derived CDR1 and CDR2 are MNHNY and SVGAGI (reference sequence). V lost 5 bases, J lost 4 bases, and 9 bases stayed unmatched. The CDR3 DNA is TGTGCCAGCAGTCGATCCGGGACAGGGAATTACGAGCAGTACGTC. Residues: CASSRSGTGNYEQYV.

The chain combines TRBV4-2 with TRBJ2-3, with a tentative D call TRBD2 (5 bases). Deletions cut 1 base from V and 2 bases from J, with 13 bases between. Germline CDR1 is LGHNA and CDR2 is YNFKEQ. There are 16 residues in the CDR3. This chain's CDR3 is CASSQGVRRDTDTQYF. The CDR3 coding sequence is TGTGCCAGCAGCCAAGGCGTGAGACGGGACACAGATACGCAGTATTTT.

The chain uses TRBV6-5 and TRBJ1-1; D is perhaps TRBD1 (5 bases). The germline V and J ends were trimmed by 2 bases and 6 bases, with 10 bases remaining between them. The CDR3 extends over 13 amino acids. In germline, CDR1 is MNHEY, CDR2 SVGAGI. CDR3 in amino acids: CASSYSRVAEAFF. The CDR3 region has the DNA TGTGCCAGCAGTTACAGCAGGGTGGCTGAAGCTTTCTTT.

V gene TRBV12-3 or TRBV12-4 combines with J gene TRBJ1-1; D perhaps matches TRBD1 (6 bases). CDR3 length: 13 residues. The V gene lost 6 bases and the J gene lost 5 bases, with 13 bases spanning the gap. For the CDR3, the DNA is TGTGCCAGCAGAACTAGGGGGAAGACTGAAGCTTTCTTT. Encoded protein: CASRTRGKTEAFF.

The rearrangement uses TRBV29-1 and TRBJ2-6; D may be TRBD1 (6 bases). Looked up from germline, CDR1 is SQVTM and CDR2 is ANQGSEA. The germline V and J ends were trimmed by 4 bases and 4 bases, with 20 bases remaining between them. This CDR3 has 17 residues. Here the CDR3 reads CSVVGAGESLGANVLTF. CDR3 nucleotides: TGCAGCGTTGTAGGGGCAGGGGAATCTCTGGGGGCCAACGTCCTGACTTTC.

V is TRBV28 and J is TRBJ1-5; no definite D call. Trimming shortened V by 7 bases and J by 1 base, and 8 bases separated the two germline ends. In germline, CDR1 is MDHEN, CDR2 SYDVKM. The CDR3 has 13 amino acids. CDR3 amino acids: CASKEESNQPQHF. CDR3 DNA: TGTGCCAGCAAGGAGGAAAGCAATCAGCCCCAGCATTTT.

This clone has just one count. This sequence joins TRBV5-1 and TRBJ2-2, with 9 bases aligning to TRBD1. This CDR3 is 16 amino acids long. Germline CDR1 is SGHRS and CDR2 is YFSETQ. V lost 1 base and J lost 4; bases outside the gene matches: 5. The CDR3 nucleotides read TGCGCCAGCAGCTTGATGTGGACAGGGGCCACCGGGGAGCTGTTTTTT. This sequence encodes CASSLMWTGATGELFF.

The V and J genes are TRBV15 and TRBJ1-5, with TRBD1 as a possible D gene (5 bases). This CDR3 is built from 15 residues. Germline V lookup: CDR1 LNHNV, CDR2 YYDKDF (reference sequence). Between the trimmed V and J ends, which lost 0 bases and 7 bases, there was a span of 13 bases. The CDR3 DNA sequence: TGTGCCACCAGCAGAGATCGAAGGGAGGGGCAGCCCCAGCATTTT. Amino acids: CATSRDRREGQPQHF.

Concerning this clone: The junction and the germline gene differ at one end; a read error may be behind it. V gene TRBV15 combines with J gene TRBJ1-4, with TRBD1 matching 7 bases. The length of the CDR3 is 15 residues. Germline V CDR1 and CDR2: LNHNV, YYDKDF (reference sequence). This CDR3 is CATSGDVRGNEKLFF. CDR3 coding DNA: TGTGCCACCAGCGGAGACGTCAGGGGGAATGAAAAACTGTTTTTT.

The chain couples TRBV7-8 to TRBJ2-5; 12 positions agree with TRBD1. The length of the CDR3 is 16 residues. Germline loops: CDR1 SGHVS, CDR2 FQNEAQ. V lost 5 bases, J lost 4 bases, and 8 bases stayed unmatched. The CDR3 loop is CASSPSGTGGGETQYF. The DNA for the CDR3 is TGTGCCAGCAGCCCATCGGGGACAGGGGGCGGAGAGACCCAGTACTTC.

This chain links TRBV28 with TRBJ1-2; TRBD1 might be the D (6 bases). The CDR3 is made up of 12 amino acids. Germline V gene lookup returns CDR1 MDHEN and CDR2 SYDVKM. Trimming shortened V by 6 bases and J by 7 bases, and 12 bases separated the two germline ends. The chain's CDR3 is CASRTGFVGYTF. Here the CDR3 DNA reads TGTGCCAGCAGGACAGGTTTTGTTGGCTACACCTTC.

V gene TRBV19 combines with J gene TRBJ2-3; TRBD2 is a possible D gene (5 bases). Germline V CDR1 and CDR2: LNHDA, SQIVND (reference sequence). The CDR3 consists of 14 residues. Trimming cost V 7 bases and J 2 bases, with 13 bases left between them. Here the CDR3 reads CASTPRTSTDTQYF. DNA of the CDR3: TGTGCCAGTACCCCCAGGACTTCCACAGATACGCAGTATTTT.

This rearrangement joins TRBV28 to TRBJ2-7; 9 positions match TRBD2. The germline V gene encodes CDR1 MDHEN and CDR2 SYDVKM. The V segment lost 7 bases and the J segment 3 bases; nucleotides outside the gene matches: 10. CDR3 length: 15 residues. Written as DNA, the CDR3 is TGTGCCAGCACCCAATCGGGGACTAGCATCTACGAGCAGTACGTC. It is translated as CASTQSGTSIYEQYV.

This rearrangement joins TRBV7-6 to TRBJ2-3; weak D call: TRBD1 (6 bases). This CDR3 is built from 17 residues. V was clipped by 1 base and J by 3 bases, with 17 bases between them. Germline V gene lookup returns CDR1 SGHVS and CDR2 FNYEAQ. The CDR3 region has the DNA TGTGCCAGCAGCTTAGGTGGCAGGGGAAAGATGACAGATACGCAGTATTTT. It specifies CASSLGGRGKMTDTQYF.

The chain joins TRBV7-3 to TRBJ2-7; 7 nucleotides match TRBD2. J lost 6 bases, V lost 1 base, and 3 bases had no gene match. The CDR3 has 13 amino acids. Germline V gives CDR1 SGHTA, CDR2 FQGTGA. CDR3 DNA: TGTGCCAGCAGCTTAATCGGGGGGAGCGAGCAGTACGTC. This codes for CASSLIGGSEQYV.

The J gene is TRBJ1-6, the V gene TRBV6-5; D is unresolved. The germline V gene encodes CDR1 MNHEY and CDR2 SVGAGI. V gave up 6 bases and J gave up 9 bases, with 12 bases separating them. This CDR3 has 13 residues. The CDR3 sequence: CASSRSSSSPLHF. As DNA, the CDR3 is TGTGCCAGCAGCCGTAGTAGTAGTTCACCCCTCCACTTT.

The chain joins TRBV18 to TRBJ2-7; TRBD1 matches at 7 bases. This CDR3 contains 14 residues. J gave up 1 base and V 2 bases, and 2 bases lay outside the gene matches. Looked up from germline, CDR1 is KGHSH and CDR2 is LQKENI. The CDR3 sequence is CASSPLGQSYEQYV. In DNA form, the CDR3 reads TGTGCCAGCTCACCATTGGGACAGTCCTACGAGCAGTACGTC.

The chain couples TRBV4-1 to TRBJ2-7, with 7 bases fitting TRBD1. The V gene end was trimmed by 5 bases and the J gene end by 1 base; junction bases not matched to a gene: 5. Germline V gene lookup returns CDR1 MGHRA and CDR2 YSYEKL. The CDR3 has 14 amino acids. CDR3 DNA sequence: TGCGCCAGCAGCGCAGGGGACAGTTCCTACGAGCAGTACGTC. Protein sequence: CASSAGDSSYEQYV.

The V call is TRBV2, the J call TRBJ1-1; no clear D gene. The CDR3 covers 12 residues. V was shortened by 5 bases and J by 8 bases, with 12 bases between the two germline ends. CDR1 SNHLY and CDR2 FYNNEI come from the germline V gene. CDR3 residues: CASSRGLAEAFF. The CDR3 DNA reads TGTGCCAGCAGTCGAGGGCTTGCCGAAGCTTTCTTT.

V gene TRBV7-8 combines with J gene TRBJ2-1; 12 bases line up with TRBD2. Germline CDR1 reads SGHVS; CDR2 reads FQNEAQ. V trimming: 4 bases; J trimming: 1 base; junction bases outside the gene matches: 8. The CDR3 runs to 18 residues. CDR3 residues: CASSSVLAGGRSYNEQFF. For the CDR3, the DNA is TGTGCCAGCAGCTCAGTTCTAGCGGGGGGGAGGTCCTACAATGAGCAGTTCTTC.